The clone carrying this TCR beta chain was recorded only once. These data belong to a study of blood T cell repertoires in COVID-19. Overall study: Acute-phase and convalescent COVID-19 samples originated in the United States, Italy and Spain. In each case, the material was cDNA or gDNA derived from T cells, B-cell-depleted T cells, or PBMCs.

Authors' analysis steps: Estimation of nucleated cell counts was performed using reference gene primer amplification. Here immunoSEQ multiplex PCR was the method, and the copy in TCRdb shows in-frame clones only, minus some. V and J calls and clone size are copied from that table; D and trimming were computed from the DNA. The table lists around 200,000 clones, around 81% of them singletons. Material for sequencing was peripheral blood. The clonotype originates from a man aged 45-65 years with active or convalescent COVID-19.

DNA of the CDR3: TGTGCCAGCAGCTCTTTAGGACAGGGGGCCTACGAGCAGTACTTC. It yields the protein CASSSLGQGAYEQYF. This chain links TRBV5-8 with TRBJ2-7, with 10 bases fitting TRBD1. Germline values: CDR1 SGHTS, CDR2 YDEGEE. The CDR3 spans 15 residues. After removal of 3 bases from V and 2 bases from J, the junction contained 5 bases not matched to a gene.